The 23 T cell receptor beta chains below all came from one sample that was sequenced in a study of memory CD8 T cells in hepatitis C reinfection. Clones were sequenced by immunoSEQ multiplex PCR, and TCRdb holds only the in-frame ones, with some missing. Of approximately 51,000 clones listed, approximately 89% are singletons. As for time point: pre-reinfection, 55 to 20 weeks before reinfection detection. TCR sequencing was done directly ex vivo on sorted cells, without expansion in vitro. Material: naive CD8+ T cells sorted from blood. Receptor source: a man between 18 and 35 years old with hepatitis C virus infection.

The chain carries TRBV19 and TRBJ2-1, with 12 bases aligning to TRBD2. The trim removed 5 bases at V and 2 bases at J, leaving 4 bases unmatched. There are 16 residues in the CDR3. Germline lookup yields CDR1 LNHDA and CDR2 SQIVND (reference sequence). CDR3 sequence: CASSPTSGGPYNEQFF. CDR3 bases: TGTGCCAGTAGTCCAACTAGCGGGGGGCCCTACAATGAGCAGTTCTTC.

The CDR3 region is CASSPETGLNEQFF. The DNA of the CDR3 is TGTGCCAGCAGCCCAGAGACAGGTCTTAATGAGCAGTTCTTC. The rearrangement joins TRBV4-2 to TRBJ2-1, with D maybe TRBD1 (6 bases). This CDR3 has 14 amino acids. Germline loops: CDR1 LGHNA, CDR2 YNFKEQ. Trimming pared 4 bases from V and 7 bases from J, leaving 14 bases between.

In DNA form, the CDR3 reads TGTGCCAGCAGTTACTCGGGGACAGGGGGCGAAGATACGCAGTATTTT. Translated: CASSYSGTGGEDTQYF. The chain links TRBV6-5 to TRBJ2-3; 12 positions agree with TRBD1. This CDR3 has 16 amino acids. The junction had 3 bases not matched to a gene; V was cut back by 0 bases and J by 5 bases. Germline CDR1 is MNHEY and CDR2 is SVGAGI.

This chain uses TRBV29-1 with TRBJ2-6; TRBD2 aligns across 7 bases. The CDR3 contains 14 residues. Germline lookup yields CDR1 SQVTM and CDR2 ANQGSEA. J gave up 2 bases and V 3 bases, and 1 base lay outside the gene matches. The CDR3 DNA is TGCAGCGTTGAGGGAGGGGCTGGGGCCAACGTCCTGACTTTC. Amino acids: CSVEGGAGANVLTF.

V is TRBV4-2 and J is TRBJ2-1; TRBD2 matches 11 bases. There are 19 residues in the CDR3. Germline assignment: CDR1 LGHNA and CDR2 YNFKEQ. The junction had 8 bases not matched to a gene; V was cut back by 1 base and J by 0 bases. The CDR3, as DNA: TGTGCCAGCAGCCAAGCATGGACTAGCGGGTATAGCTCCTACAATGAGCAGTTCTTC. It is translated as CASSQAWTSGYSSYNEQFF.

The CDR3 DNA reads TGTGCCAGTAGTATGGCCCCACCCAATGAGCAGTTCTTC. Translating it yields CASSMAPPNEQFF. V usage is TRBV19 and J usage is TRBJ2-1; D remains unclear. The CDR3 contains 13 residues. Germline V gene sequence: CDR1 LNHDA, CDR2 SQIVND (reference sequence). V was clipped by 3 bases and J by 6 bases, with 9 bases between them.

This sequence joins TRBV19 and TRBJ2-2; no clear D gene. V was cut by 5 bases and J by 8 bases, with 6 bases left in between. CDR1 is LNHDA and CDR2 is SQIVND in the germline V gene (reference sequence). The CDR3 extends over 11 amino acids. The CDR3 sequence is CASSPQGELFF. The DNA for the CDR3 is TGTGCCAGTAGTCCACAAGGGGAGCTGTTTTTT.

The CDR3 spells CASSSFGSSYEQYF. CDR3 in DNA: TGTGCCAGCAGTTCTTTCGGTAGCTCCTACGAGCAGTACTTC. The V call is TRBV6-5, the J call TRBJ2-7; D is uncertain. The CDR3 spans 14 residues. Germline V gene lookup returns CDR1 MNHEY and CDR2 SVGAGI. Trimming stripped 4 bases from V and 0 bases from J, with 10 bases between.

This clone was observed a single time. The genes are TRBV19 and TRBJ2-7; tentatively, D is TRBD1 (5 bases). Trimming stripped 6 bases from V and 1 base from J, with 10 bases between. There are 13 residues in the CDR3. In germline, CDR1 is LNHDA, CDR2 SQIVND (reference sequence). CDR3 bases: TGTGCCAGTAGGGTAAGGGGTTCCTACGAGCAGTACTTC. Amino acids: CASRVRGSYEQYF.

The V and J genes are TRBV27 and TRBJ1-6; the match to TRBD1 covers 7 bases. Germline trimming cut 6 bases from V and 10 bases from J; bases unmatched to any gene: 6. Germline V gene sequence: CDR1 MNHEY, CDR2 SMNVEV (reference sequence). The CDR3 is 13 amino acids. The CDR3 bases are TGTGCCAGCAGGCTAACAGGGGTCTCACCCCTCCACTTT. Amino acids: CASRLTGVSPLHF.

This chain links TRBV4-1 with TRBJ1-2; D remains ambiguous. Trimming took off 0 bases at V and 8 bases at J, with 16 bases between the two ends. The CDR3 length is 15 residues. CDR1 and CDR2 (germline): MGHRA, YSYEKL. The CDR3 loop reads CASSQENGIEGGYTF. For the CDR3, the DNA is TGCGCCAGCAGCCAAGAAAACGGGATCGAGGGAGGCTACACCTTC.

The chain has TRBV29-1 and TRBJ2-3; 8 nucleotides match TRBD2. V was clipped by 6 bases and J by 0 bases; unmatched bases: 2. In germline, CDR1 is SQVTM, CDR2 ANQGSEA. This CDR3 region has 13 residues. In DNA, the CDR3 is TGCAGCGTCCTAGCGGGTAGCACAGATACGCAGTATTTT. Its translation: CSVLAGSTDTQYF.

The gene calls are TRBV11-2 and TRBJ2-7; D is unclear. Germline V CDR1 and CDR2: SGHAT, FQNNGV. V was trimmed by 1 base and J by 0 bases, leaving 7 bases between them. This CDR3 is built from 14 residues. CDR3 sequence reads: CASSLGPSSYEQYF. The CDR3 bases are TGTGCCAGCAGCTTAGGCCCGAGCTCCTACGAGCAGTACTTC.

This clone was seen more than once but under ten times. This sequence joins TRBV5-4 and TRBJ1-1, with TRBD1 as a possible D gene (6 bases). Germline V gene lookup returns CDR1 SGHNT and CDR2 YYREEE (reference sequence). V lost 1 base and J 4 bases, leaving 8 bases between the germline ends. The CDR3 has 13 amino acids. In nucleotides, the CDR3 is TGTGCCAGCAGCTTGACAGGGAGCACTGAAGCTTTCTTT. This translates into CASSLTGSTEAFF.

The V and J genes are TRBV19 and TRBJ2-1; D gene ambiguous. The CDR3 length is 11 residues. The germline V and J ends were trimmed by 4 bases and 4 bases, with 2 bases remaining between them. The V gene's germline CDR1 is LNHDA and CDR2 SQIVND (reference sequence). CDR3 in amino acids: CASSTYNEQFF. Written as DNA, the CDR3 is TGTGCCAGTAGTACATACAATGAGCAGTTCTTC.

The J gene is TRBJ2-5, the V gene TRBV5-1; D not resolved. This CDR3 comprises 11 residues. Germline V CDR1 and CDR2: SGHRS, YFSETQ. V lost 7 bases to trimming and J lost 3 bases, with 7 bases between them. CDR3 region: CASAREETQYF. The CDR3 nucleotides read TGCGCCAGCGCCCGAGAAGAGACCCAGTACTTC.

The chain recombines TRBV7-2 with TRBJ2-4; 14 positions agree with TRBD2. CDR1 and CDR2 from the germline V gene are SGHTA and FQGNSA. Unmatched junction bases numbered 3, after V lost 1 base and J lost 4 bases. The CDR3 consists of 17 residues. The CDR3 here is CASSLGLAGGFKNIQYF. The CDR3 nucleotides read TGTGCCAGCAGCTTAGGACTAGCGGGGGGGTTTAAAAACATTCAGTACTTC. Combining the CDR3 with reference TRBV7-2 and TRBJ2-4 gives the whole variable domain GAGVSQSPSNKVTEKGKDVELRCDPISGHTALYWYRQSLGQGLEFLIYFQGNSAPDKSGLPSDRFSAERTGGSVSTLTIQRTQQEDSAVYLCASSLGLAGGFKNIQYFGAGTRLSVL.

Written as DNA, the CDR3 is TGTGCCAGCAGCCCTAAGGGGATGGGGAACATTCAGTACTTC. Its translation is CASSPKGMGNIQYF. The genes are TRBV5-6 and TRBJ2-4; weak D call: TRBD1 (5 bases). The CDR3 loop spans 14 amino acids. The germline V gene encodes CDR1 SGHDT and CDR2 YYEEEE. The V and J ends lost 4 bases and 7 bases respectively, with 15 bases between them.

The rearrangement links TRBV27 to TRBJ1-2; D is ambiguous. Trimming took off 6 bases at V and 5 bases at J, with 16 bases between the two ends. This CDR3 comprises 14 residues. Germline V gene lookup returns CDR1 MNHEY and CDR2 SMNVEV (reference sequence). CDR3 DNA sequence: TGTGCCAGCAGCCCGCCGGGTCTGAGGTATGGCTACACCTTC. This translates into CASSPPGLRYGYTF.

This CDR3 is CASSQGSGAGRETQYF. In nucleotides, the CDR3 is TGCGCCAGCAGCCAAGGGTCCGGCGCGGGGCGAGAGACCCAGTACTTC. The chain combines TRBV4-1 with TRBJ2-5; a possible D gene is TRBD2 (6 bases). CDR1 MGHRA and CDR2 YSYEKL come from the germline V gene. The CDR3 totals 16 residues. V dropped 1 base and J dropped 4 bases, with 16 bases sitting between them.

Of note for this clone: This CDR3 is also generated by other DNA sequences in the sample. The chain carries TRBV11-2 and TRBJ2-1; 7 bases align to TRBD2. With 10 bases clipped from V and 4 bases from J, the junction kept 10 bases outside the gene matches. This CDR3 has 14 residues. Germline values: CDR1 SGHAT, CDR2 FQNNGV. The CDR3 loop reads CATRPGGRYNEQFF. As DNA, the CDR3 is TGTGCCACCCGGCCGGGGGGTCGGTACAATGAGCAGTTCTTC.

In DNA, the CDR3 is TGCGCCAGCAGCCAAGAAGTGGCAGGGGTCCACGCGTGGTCCGGGGAGCTGTTTTTT. Translation gives CASSQEVAGVHAWSGELFF. The gene calls are TRBV4-1 and TRBJ2-2, with a tentative D call TRBD1 (6 bases). Germline V gives CDR1 MGHRA, CDR2 YSYEKL. V lost 0 bases, J lost 6 bases, and 23 bases lay in between. The CDR3 loop spans 19 amino acids.

The V call is TRBV6-5, the J call TRBJ1-1, with a tentative D call TRBD1 (5 bases). Germline V gene lookup returns CDR1 MNHEY and CDR2 SVGAGI. The CDR3 sequence is 14 residues long. V lost 5 bases and J 1 base, leaving 11 bases between the germline ends. The CDR3 reads CASSEIGQNTEAFF. The CDR3 region has the DNA TGTGCCAGCAGTGAGATCGGACAGAACACTGAAGCTTTCTTT.